This T cell receptor beta chain stems from a study of cytomegalovirus exposure and HLA in healthy donors. The overall study: In a later analysis, the 100 to 150 validation repertoires were reported to have used the same platform as the approximately 690 first-cohort repertoires.

Germline CDR1 reads SGHAT; CDR2 reads FQNNGV. J lost 3 bases, V lost 5 bases, and 8 bases had no gene match. The CDR3 length is 16 residues. Profiled with immunoSEQ multiplex PCR; TCRdb holds only in-frame clones, not every one. Among 90,000 to 120,000 clones listed, nearly 97% were seen once. What was sequenced was PBMCs. The origin of this receptor is a woman aged 18-29 years in good health and CMV-seronegative. This chain links TRBV11-2 with TRBJ2-7; 12 nucleotides align to TRBD2. The CDR3 loop is CASSIGTSGPYYEQYF. The CDR3 region has the DNA TGTGCCAGCAGCATCGGGACTAGCGGGCCATACTACGAGCAGTACTTC.